The clone carrying this T cell receptor beta chain occurred a few times. Its target is unknown. The sample is drawn from a study of T-cell memory formation after mild COVID-19. Points from the study as a whole: A balance of CD4 and CD8 characterized clones contracting day 15 to 85, whereas later expanders leaned CD4+. Second-wave clones with a day 37 peak had unconfirmed SARS-CoV-2 specificity. Those CD4+ clones that contracted were mainly in CM and EM (CD8+ ones in EMRA). Pre-infection memory already had some responding clones, implying cross-reactive memory joined.

In TCRdb, the 5' RACE reads were re-called with MiXCR into one record per CDR3 protein. The data contain 95,000 to 120,000 distinct CDR3 sequences, around 17% of them singletons. Material for sequencing was PBMCs or a T cell subset sorted from them (not recorded which). The TCR originated in a man younger than 35 who had mild COVID-19 (a few samples of this study predate the infection). Cell type and time point are not known.

As DNA, the CDR3 is TGCAGTGCTAGCCTTAACCGGGACAGGAACACTGAAGCTTTCTTT. This translates into CSASLNRDRNTEAFF. This chain links TRBV20-1 with TRBJ1-1; TRBD1 matches 7 bases. The V and J ends lost 3 bases and 1 base, in that order; junction bases with no gene match: 8. The germline gives CDR1 DFQATT, CDR2 SNEGSKA (reference sequence). The CDR3 contains 15 residues.